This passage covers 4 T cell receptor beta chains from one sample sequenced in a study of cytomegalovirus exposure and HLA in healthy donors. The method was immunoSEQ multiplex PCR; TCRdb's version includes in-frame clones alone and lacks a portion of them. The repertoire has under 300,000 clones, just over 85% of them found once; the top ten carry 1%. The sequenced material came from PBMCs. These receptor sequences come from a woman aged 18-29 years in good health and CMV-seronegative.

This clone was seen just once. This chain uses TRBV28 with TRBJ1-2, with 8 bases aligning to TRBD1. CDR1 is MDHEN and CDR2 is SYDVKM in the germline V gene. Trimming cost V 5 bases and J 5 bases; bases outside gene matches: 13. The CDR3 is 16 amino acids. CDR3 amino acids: CASSLQQGEGPYGYTF. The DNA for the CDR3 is TGTGCCAGCAGTCTTCAACAGGGGGAAGGGCCTTATGGCTACACCTTC.

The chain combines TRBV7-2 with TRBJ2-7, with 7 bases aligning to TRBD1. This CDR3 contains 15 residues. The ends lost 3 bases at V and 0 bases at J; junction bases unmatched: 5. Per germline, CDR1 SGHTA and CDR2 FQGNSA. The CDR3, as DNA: TGTGCCAGCAGCTTTACAGGGGCGAGCTCCTACGAGCAGTACTTC. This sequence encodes CASSFTGASSYEQYF.

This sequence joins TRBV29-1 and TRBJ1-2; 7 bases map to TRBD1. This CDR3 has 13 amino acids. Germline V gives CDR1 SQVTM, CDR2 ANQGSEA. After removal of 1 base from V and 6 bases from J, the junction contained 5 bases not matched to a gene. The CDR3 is CSVEARQGDGYTF. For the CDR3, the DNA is TGCAGCGTTGAAGCACGTCAGGGGGATGGCTACACCTTC. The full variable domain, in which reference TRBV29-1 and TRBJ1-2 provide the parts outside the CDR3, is SAVISQKPSRDICQRGTSLTIQCQVDSQVTMMFWYRQQPGQSLTLIATANQGSEATYESGFVIDKFPISRPNLTFSTLTVSNMSPEDSSIYLCSVEARQGDGYTFGSGTRLTVV.

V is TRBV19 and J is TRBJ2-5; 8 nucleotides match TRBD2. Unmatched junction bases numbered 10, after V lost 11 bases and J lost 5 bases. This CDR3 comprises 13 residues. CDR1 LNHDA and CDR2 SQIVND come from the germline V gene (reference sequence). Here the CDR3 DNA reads TGTGCCGCCGACGGGACTAGAGGGGAGACCCAGTACTTC. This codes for CAADGTRGETQYF. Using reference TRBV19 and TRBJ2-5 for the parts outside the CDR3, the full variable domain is DGGITQSPKYLFRKEGQNVTLSCEQNLNHDAMYWYRQDPGQGLRLIYYSQIVNDFQKGDIAEGYSVSREKKESFPLTVTSAQKNPTAFYLCAADGTRGETQYFGPGTRLLVL.